The entry that follows covers one T cell receptor beta chain sequence. At one end the junction does not follow the germline gene, possibly because of a read error. The source of the sample is a study of cytomegalovirus exposure and HLA in healthy donors. PCR was performed using 60 Vbeta and 13 Jbeta primers. Generated by immunoSEQ multiplex PCR, the TCRdb table keeps only in-frame clones and is missing some. This sample has about 130,000 clones, with 75% to 80% found just once. This CDR3 has 18 amino acids. Germline V CDR1 and CDR2: SSHAT, FNYEAQ (reference sequence). The specimen sequenced was PBMCs. The origin of this receptor is a man aged 30-40 years in good health and CMV-seronegative. The chain employs TRBV7-7 and TRBJ2-1; 15 bases map to TRBD2. The CDR3, as DNA: TGTGCTAGCAGCTTAGCTCCCGGACTAGCGGGAGGGCAAAATGAGCAGTTCTTC. Translation: CASSLAPGLAGGQNEQFF.